This T cell receptor (beta chain) was recorded in a study of T cell responses to AZD1222 COVID-19 vaccine. Pooling of second doses given at about 4 or about 12 weeks was done. Notes on the study in general: Within unmutated variant regions lay the reported targets of nearly half of spike-specific TCRs. Baseline antibody screening turned up just a handful of seropositive AZD1222 recipients. Repertoire sampling happened only post peak T cell response.

The data were produced by immunoSEQ multiplex PCR, yet TCRdb's version contains in-frame clones alone and is incomplete. The sample shows 90,000 to 150,000 clones, 92% of them seen only once. Turning to this clone: What it binds is not known.

V trimming: 5 bases; J trimming: 10 bases; junction bases outside the gene matches: 13. From germline, CDR1 is SNHLY and CDR2 FYNNEI. This CDR3 comprises 16 residues. The clonotype originates from an adult who received the AZD1222 COVID-19 vaccine. The chain recombines TRBV2 with TRBJ2-5; 13 bases align to TRBD2. The sample in question was peripheral blood, obtained 28 days after the second AZD1222 dose. CDR3 protein: CASSPRLAGGRVIQYF. The CDR3 DNA is TGTGCCAGCAGTCCCCGACTAGCGGGGGGTAGGGTGATCCAGTACTTC.